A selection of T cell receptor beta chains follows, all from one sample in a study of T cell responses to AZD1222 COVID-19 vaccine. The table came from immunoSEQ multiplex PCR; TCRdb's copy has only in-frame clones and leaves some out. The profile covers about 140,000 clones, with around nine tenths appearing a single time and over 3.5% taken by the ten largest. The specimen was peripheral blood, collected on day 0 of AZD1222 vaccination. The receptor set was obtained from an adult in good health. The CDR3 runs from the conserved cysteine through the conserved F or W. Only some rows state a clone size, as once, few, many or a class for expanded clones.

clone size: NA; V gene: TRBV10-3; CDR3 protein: CATGTAVEVTEAFF
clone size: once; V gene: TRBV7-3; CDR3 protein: CASSLYLLIREGPNEQFF
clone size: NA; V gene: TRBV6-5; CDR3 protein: CASSSGTDLSYNEQFF
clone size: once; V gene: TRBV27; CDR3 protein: CASSVDRGDEQYF
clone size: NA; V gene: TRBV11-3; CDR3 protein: CASSSSRGGTDTQYF
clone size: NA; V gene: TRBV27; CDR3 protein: CASSLATIRNEQFF
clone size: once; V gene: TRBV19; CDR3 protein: CASSLSGWTSQETQYF
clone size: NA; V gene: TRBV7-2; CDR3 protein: CASSFWGFEQYF
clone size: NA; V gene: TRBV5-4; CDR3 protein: CASSPSGTGADTQYF
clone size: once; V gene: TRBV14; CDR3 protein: CASSPRQGERVAFF
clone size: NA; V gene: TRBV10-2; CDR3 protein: CAVQTDRNTEAFF
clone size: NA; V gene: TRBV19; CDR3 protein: CASSARDRGITDTQYF
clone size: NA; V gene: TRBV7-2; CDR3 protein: CASKGAGNYGYTF
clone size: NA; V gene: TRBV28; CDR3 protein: CASSPHGQGSETQYF
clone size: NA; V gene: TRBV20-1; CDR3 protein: CSAWTVGYTF
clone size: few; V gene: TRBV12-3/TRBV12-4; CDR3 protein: CASSPTGGRGYTF
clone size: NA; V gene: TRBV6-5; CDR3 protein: CASRSQGSGNQPQHF
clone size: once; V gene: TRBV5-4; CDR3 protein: CASSFGLENNEQFF
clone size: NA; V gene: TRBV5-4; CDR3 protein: CASSLLRGSGNEEQYF
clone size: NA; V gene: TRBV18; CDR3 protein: CASPLSEAFF
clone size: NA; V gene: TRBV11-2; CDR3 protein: CASSLVGQVNEQFF
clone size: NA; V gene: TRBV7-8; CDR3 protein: CASSLDDRLAGDQIPSADTQYF
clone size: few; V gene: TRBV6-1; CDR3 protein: CASSETLLLEAFF
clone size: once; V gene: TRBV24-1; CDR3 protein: CATSDDGAQQFF
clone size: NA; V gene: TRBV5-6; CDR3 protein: CASSLQLYSNQPQHF
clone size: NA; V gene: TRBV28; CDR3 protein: CASSLRGGWETQYF
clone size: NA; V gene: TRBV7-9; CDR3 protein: CASSTLVGQGATEQYF